The 10 T cell receptor beta chains below come from one sample, sequenced in a study of Graves' ophthalmopathy and Graves' hyperthyroidism. RNA transcripts were the source from which TCR beta CDR3 regions were amplified. First-round RT-PCR used HTBI primers; second-round multiplex PCR followed. TCRdb processed the multiplex PCR reads anew with MiXCR; each CDR3 protein has one entry. The sample shows 200,000 to 250,000 distinct CDR3 sequences, about 47% of them seen only once. Sequences were obtained from peripheral blood. These receptors all stem from an adult man with Graves' ophthalmopathy.

This clonotype occurred once. The chain joins TRBV15 to TRBJ1-2, with TRBD1 identical over 9 bases. Germline V lookup: CDR1 LNHNV, CDR2 YYDKDF (reference sequence). The CDR3 is made up of 12 amino acids. The V segment lost 3 bases and the J segment 8 bases; nucleotides outside the gene matches: 1. The CDR3 sequence is CATSRGQGGYTF. The CDR3, as DNA: TGTGCCACCAGCAGGGGACAGGGAGGCTACACCTTC.

Worth noting for this clonotype: In this CDR3 the conserved last residue, phenylalanine or tryptophan, is missing, so a read error is likely. This chain connects TRBV12-3 or TRBV12-4 to TRBJ1-1; 7 bases align to TRBD1. Trimming removed 7 bases from V and 2 bases from J; junction bases left unmatched: 7. The CDR3 runs 14 residues. The DNA of the CDR3 is TGTGCCAGCACCCTCGGACAGGCTAACACTGAAGCTTTCCTT. Translating it yields CASTLGQANTEAFL.

The chain recombines TRBV20-1 with TRBJ2-5, with D unresolved. V was clipped by 6 bases and J by 3 bases, with 11 bases between them. The CDR3 consists of 12 residues. Germline CDR1 is DFQATT and CDR2 is SNEGSKA (reference sequence). CDR3 sequence (DNA): TGCAGTGCCCTTCTGGTGGAAGAGACCCAGTACTTC. Amino acids: CSALLVEETQYF.

The J gene is TRBJ1-6, the V gene TRBV20-1; D remains ambiguous. V shed 3 bases and J shed 7 bases, with 10 bases lying between them. The CDR3 contains 13 residues. The germline CDR1 and CDR2 sequences are DFQATT and SNEGSKA (reference sequence). CDR3 DNA sequence: TGCAGTGCTAGGGCGCCGAACAATTCACCCCTCCACTTT. It yields the protein CSARAPNNSPLHF.

Regarding this clonotype: At one boundary the junction diverges from the germline segment, which might be a read error. V is TRBV24-1 and J is TRBJ2-7; possible D gene TRBD2, 6 bases. Germline values: CDR1 KGHDR, CDR2 SFDVKD. There are 14 residues in the CDR3. The CDR3 sequence is CSTSDPGVSYEQYF. CDR3 in DNA: TGTTCCACCAGTGATCCGGGAGTCTCCTACGAGCAGTACTTC.

This clonotype was detected many times. The V call is TRBV20-1, the J call TRBJ1-2, with 10 bases matching TRBD1. This CDR3 contains 13 residues. Per germline, CDR1 DFQATT and CDR2 SNEGSKA (reference sequence). The trim removed 5 bases at V and 2 bases at J, leaving 2 bases unmatched. CDR3 sequence: CSAEGQGNYGYTF. The CDR3 coding sequence is TGCAGTGCTGAGGGACAGGGGAACTATGGCTACACCTTC.

This chain connects TRBV4-2 to TRBJ2-5, with 8 bases aligning to TRBD2. The CDR3 is 15 amino acids. Germline lookup yields CDR1 LGHNA and CDR2 YNFKEQ. The V segment lost 0 bases and the J segment 1 base; nucleotides outside the gene matches: 1. The CDR3 protein is CASSQDRGGQETQYF. Here the CDR3 DNA reads TGTGCCAGCAGCCAAGATCGGGGGGGCCAAGAGACCCAGTACTTC.

The chain uses TRBV18 and TRBJ2-7; D ambiguous. This CDR3 has 14 amino acids. V was shortened by 0 bases and J by 0 bases, with 6 bases between the two germline ends. Germline lookup yields CDR1 KGHSH and CDR2 LQKENI. The DNA for the CDR3 is TGTGCCAGCTCACCACCAGGGTTCTCCTACGAGCAGTACTTC. Encoded protein: CASSPPGFSYEQYF.

This chain uses TRBV5-6 with TRBJ1-2; no reliable D call. The CDR3 is made up of 14 amino acids. Trimming took off 4 bases at V and 8 bases at J, with 18 bases between the two ends. CDR1 and CDR2 from the germline V gene are SGHDT and YYEEEE. In DNA form, the CDR3 reads TGTGCCAGCAGCATTTCCGGGCCCTCTATCGGCTACACCTTC. Protein: CASSISGPSIGYTF.

Concerning this clonotype itself: One end of the junction fails to match germline, which may point to a read error. This sequence joins TRBV10-1 and TRBJ2-7, with D perhaps given as TRBD1 or TRBD2 (6 bases each). Germline CDR1 is WNHNN and CDR2 is SYGVQD (reference sequence). This CDR3 spans 14 amino acids. The CDR3 sequence: CASTKAGQIYEQYF. As DNA, the CDR3 is TGTGCCAGTACTAAGGCGGGACAAATCTACGAGCAGTACTTC.